The entry below describes one T cell receptor beta chain. The method was immunoSEQ multiplex PCR; TCRdb's version includes in-frame clones alone and lacks a portion of them. The data contain 60,000 to 65,000 clones, about nine tenths of them singletons. After removal of 1 base from V and 5 bases from J, the junction contained 3 bases not matched to a gene. The CDR3 totals 15 residues. Germline CDR1 is LGHNA and CDR2 is YSLEER. These data belong to a study of OX40 agonist ivuxolimab in advanced cancers. The clonotype originates from an adult with an advanced solid tumor such as melanoma, head and neck, liver or kidney cancer. This chain connects TRBV4-3 to TRBJ2-1, with 9 bases fitting TRBD1. Sequencing used CD4+ or CD8+ T cells sorted from blood, obtained in a trial of the OX40 agonist ivuxolimab. Here the CDR3 DNA reads TGCGCCAGCAGCCAAGGGACAGGGGATAACAATGAGCAGTTCTTC. Translating gives CASSQGTGDNNEQFF.